This T cell receptor (beta chain) stems from a study of blood T cell repertoires in COVID-19 (dated by TCRdb to 2018 to 2020). For the wider study: Collaborator samples came from the United States, Italy and Spain and covered acute and convalescent phases of COVID-19. The material from the prospective study consisted of cDNA or gDNA derived from T cells, B-cell-depleted T cells, or PBMCs. Deeply sampled blood TCRbeta repertoires from subjects exposed to, actively infected with, or recovered from COVID-19 were included in the dataset. A freely available public database, intended as a resource for researchers studying the immune response to SARS-CoV-2, is where the repertoires were released. Samples came from the ongoing ImmuneRACE study (first 160 participants) plus 1,254 subjects from 6 global collaborators. The sample metadata nearly always contained a de-identified subject ID, COVID-19 status, age in years and sex. Where available, HLA class I and class II types were obtained from metadata supplied by the sample provider rather than from assay-based typing.

The paper's findings and limits, for the study overall: Clinical and demographic metadata were provided uncurated, with the amount varying by source and participant.

Trimming at the junction amounts to 5 bases on V and 6 bases on J, and the germline ends lie 14 bases apart. Reading the germline V gene gives CDR1 SGHVS and CDR2 FQNEAQ. The CDR3 runs 13 amino acids, cysteine and phenylalanine included. Only the CDR3 portion is preserved as DNA: 39 bases, with reading frame beginning at the first base. Collaborating institutions collected whole blood in K2EDTA tubes following their own protocols. Collaborator samples were shipped for TCRbeta analysis as frozen whole blood, isolated PBMCs, or DNA extracted from either sample type. TCRbeta CDR3 regions were amplified from genomic DNA by means of the immunoSEQ Assay, a bias-controlled multiplex PCR. Regarding the original processing steps: Within the assay, amplification of reference gene primers was used to estimate how many nucleated cells each sample contained. To quantify the absolute abundance of each unique TCRbeta CDR3 rearrangement, sequence reads were collapsed and filtered. For each sample, productive Simpson clonality was calculated by taking the square root of Simpson's diversity index across productive rearrangements. TCRdb mirrors the immuneACCESS table, restricted to in-frame sequences. Some clones are absent from its copies; in checked studies, under half trace to an unresolved V gene, and the reason for the others is unknown. The DNA was the basis for D and trimming; V, J and clone size are from that table. The sample yields 110,000 to 150,000 clones; about 79% were counted once. Clones ranked in the top ten supply around 9.6% of the sample.

About this clone: Its antigen is currently not known. Per-base quality was not reported, and no clone a single base away is much larger than it.

The rearrangement combines TRBV7-8 with TRBJ2-7, with a weak D call of TRBD1 (6 bases match). Sequenced sample: peripheral blood. The clonotype comes from a man aged 60 to 75 with active or convalescent COVID-19. Here is the DNA: TGTGCCAGCAGCATCACCAGGGGAAGCGAGCAGTACTTC. Its amino acids are CASSITRGSEQYF.